This is a list of T cell receptor beta chains from one sample in a study of blood T cell repertoires in COVID-19. The protocol was immunoSEQ multiplex PCR, while the TCRdb copy is restricted to in-frame clones and leaves out a portion. Seen here are about 200,000 clones, roughly 90% observed once, and the top ten hold about 1.6%. Material: peripheral blood. These TCRs come from a man aged 18 to 29 with active or convalescent COVID-19. Both conserved end residues are part of each CDR3. D genes are given only for firm matches. The listing skips clone size in some rows; elsewhere it reads once, few, many or a size class.

J: TRBJ1-3; D: NA; V: TRBV5-1; size: NA; CDR3: CASRVPGSGNTIYF; DNA: TGCGCCAGCCGCGTCCCGGGATCCGGAAACACCATATATTTT
J: TRBJ1-5; D: TRBD1; V: TRBV7-9; size: NA; CDR3: CASSPGQGSIQPQHF; DNA: TGTGCCAGCAGCCCAGGACAGGGGAGTATTCAGCCCCAGCATTTT
J: TRBJ1-1; D: NA; V: TRBV5-5; size: NA; CDR3: CASSLDRSNTEAFF; DNA: TGTGCCAGCAGCCTCGACAGATCTAACACTGAAGCTTTCTTT
J: TRBJ2-7; D: NA; V: TRBV2; size: NA; CDR3: CASKPGTLGEQYF; DNA: TGTGCCAGTAAACCCGGGACACTTGGCGAGCAGTACTTC
J: TRBJ1-1; D: TRBD1; V: TRBV5-4; size: NA; CDR3: CASSGTEANTEAFF; DNA: TGTGCCAGCAGCGGGACAGAAGCGAACACTGAAGCTTTCTTT
J: TRBJ2-2; D: TRBD2; V: TRBV6-5; size: few; CDR3: CASLVAGGTGELFF; DNA: TGTGCCAGCCTGGTAGCGGGAGGTACCGGGGAGCTGTTTTTT
J: TRBJ1-6; D: NA; V: TRBV15; size: NA; CDR3: CATSRYRDTNSPLHF; DNA: TGTGCCACCAGCAGATACCGGGACACTAATTCACCCCTCCACTTT
J: TRBJ1-2; D: TRBD1; V: TRBV11-2; size: NA; CDR3: CASSYNTGQGDGYTF; DNA: TGTGCCAGCAGCTACAACACGGGGCAGGGGGATGGCTACACCTTC
J: TRBJ1-6; D: NA; V: TRBV5-6; size: NA; CDR3: CASSPGHANSPLHF; DNA: TGTGCCAGCAGCCCGGGACATGCTAATTCACCCCTCCACTTT
J: TRBJ1-4; D: NA; V: TRBV6-2/TRBV6-3; size: NA; CDR3: CASSPDSATNEKLFF; DNA: TGTGCCAGCAGTCCAGACAGCGCAACTAATGAAAAACTGTTTTTT
J: TRBJ1-5; D: TRBD1; V: TRBV29-1; size: NA; CDR3: CSVRQGNQPQHF; DNA: TGCAGCGTTAGACAGGGTAATCAGCCCCAGCATTTT
J: TRBJ1-4; D: TRBD1; V: TRBV4-3; size: NA; CDR3: CASSQGTGVRTNEKLFF; DNA: TGCGCCAGCAGCCAAGGGACAGGGGTTAGGACTAATGAAAAACTGTTTTTT
J: TRBJ2-2; D: TRBD2; V: TRBV27; size: NA; CDR3: CASSLRGVRVTGELFF; DNA: TGTGCCAGCAGTTTACGGGGGGTGAGAGTCACCGGGGAGCTGTTTTTT
J: TRBJ2-5; D: NA; V: TRBV11-3; size: NA; CDR3: CASSLGPGPQETQYF; DNA: TGTGCCAGCAGCTTAGGGCCAGGGCCACAAGAGACCCAGTACTTC
J: TRBJ2-7; D: NA; V: TRBV9; size: NA; CDR3: CASSVAPRASARNYEQYF; DNA: TGTGCCAGCAGCGTAGCCCCCCGAGCTAGCGCGAGAAACTACGAGCAGTACTTC
J: TRBJ2-5; D: NA; V: TRBV30; size: once; CDR3: CAWSPSGGTETQYF; DNA: TGTGCCTGGAGTCCTTCGGGCGGGACGGAGACCCAGTACTTC